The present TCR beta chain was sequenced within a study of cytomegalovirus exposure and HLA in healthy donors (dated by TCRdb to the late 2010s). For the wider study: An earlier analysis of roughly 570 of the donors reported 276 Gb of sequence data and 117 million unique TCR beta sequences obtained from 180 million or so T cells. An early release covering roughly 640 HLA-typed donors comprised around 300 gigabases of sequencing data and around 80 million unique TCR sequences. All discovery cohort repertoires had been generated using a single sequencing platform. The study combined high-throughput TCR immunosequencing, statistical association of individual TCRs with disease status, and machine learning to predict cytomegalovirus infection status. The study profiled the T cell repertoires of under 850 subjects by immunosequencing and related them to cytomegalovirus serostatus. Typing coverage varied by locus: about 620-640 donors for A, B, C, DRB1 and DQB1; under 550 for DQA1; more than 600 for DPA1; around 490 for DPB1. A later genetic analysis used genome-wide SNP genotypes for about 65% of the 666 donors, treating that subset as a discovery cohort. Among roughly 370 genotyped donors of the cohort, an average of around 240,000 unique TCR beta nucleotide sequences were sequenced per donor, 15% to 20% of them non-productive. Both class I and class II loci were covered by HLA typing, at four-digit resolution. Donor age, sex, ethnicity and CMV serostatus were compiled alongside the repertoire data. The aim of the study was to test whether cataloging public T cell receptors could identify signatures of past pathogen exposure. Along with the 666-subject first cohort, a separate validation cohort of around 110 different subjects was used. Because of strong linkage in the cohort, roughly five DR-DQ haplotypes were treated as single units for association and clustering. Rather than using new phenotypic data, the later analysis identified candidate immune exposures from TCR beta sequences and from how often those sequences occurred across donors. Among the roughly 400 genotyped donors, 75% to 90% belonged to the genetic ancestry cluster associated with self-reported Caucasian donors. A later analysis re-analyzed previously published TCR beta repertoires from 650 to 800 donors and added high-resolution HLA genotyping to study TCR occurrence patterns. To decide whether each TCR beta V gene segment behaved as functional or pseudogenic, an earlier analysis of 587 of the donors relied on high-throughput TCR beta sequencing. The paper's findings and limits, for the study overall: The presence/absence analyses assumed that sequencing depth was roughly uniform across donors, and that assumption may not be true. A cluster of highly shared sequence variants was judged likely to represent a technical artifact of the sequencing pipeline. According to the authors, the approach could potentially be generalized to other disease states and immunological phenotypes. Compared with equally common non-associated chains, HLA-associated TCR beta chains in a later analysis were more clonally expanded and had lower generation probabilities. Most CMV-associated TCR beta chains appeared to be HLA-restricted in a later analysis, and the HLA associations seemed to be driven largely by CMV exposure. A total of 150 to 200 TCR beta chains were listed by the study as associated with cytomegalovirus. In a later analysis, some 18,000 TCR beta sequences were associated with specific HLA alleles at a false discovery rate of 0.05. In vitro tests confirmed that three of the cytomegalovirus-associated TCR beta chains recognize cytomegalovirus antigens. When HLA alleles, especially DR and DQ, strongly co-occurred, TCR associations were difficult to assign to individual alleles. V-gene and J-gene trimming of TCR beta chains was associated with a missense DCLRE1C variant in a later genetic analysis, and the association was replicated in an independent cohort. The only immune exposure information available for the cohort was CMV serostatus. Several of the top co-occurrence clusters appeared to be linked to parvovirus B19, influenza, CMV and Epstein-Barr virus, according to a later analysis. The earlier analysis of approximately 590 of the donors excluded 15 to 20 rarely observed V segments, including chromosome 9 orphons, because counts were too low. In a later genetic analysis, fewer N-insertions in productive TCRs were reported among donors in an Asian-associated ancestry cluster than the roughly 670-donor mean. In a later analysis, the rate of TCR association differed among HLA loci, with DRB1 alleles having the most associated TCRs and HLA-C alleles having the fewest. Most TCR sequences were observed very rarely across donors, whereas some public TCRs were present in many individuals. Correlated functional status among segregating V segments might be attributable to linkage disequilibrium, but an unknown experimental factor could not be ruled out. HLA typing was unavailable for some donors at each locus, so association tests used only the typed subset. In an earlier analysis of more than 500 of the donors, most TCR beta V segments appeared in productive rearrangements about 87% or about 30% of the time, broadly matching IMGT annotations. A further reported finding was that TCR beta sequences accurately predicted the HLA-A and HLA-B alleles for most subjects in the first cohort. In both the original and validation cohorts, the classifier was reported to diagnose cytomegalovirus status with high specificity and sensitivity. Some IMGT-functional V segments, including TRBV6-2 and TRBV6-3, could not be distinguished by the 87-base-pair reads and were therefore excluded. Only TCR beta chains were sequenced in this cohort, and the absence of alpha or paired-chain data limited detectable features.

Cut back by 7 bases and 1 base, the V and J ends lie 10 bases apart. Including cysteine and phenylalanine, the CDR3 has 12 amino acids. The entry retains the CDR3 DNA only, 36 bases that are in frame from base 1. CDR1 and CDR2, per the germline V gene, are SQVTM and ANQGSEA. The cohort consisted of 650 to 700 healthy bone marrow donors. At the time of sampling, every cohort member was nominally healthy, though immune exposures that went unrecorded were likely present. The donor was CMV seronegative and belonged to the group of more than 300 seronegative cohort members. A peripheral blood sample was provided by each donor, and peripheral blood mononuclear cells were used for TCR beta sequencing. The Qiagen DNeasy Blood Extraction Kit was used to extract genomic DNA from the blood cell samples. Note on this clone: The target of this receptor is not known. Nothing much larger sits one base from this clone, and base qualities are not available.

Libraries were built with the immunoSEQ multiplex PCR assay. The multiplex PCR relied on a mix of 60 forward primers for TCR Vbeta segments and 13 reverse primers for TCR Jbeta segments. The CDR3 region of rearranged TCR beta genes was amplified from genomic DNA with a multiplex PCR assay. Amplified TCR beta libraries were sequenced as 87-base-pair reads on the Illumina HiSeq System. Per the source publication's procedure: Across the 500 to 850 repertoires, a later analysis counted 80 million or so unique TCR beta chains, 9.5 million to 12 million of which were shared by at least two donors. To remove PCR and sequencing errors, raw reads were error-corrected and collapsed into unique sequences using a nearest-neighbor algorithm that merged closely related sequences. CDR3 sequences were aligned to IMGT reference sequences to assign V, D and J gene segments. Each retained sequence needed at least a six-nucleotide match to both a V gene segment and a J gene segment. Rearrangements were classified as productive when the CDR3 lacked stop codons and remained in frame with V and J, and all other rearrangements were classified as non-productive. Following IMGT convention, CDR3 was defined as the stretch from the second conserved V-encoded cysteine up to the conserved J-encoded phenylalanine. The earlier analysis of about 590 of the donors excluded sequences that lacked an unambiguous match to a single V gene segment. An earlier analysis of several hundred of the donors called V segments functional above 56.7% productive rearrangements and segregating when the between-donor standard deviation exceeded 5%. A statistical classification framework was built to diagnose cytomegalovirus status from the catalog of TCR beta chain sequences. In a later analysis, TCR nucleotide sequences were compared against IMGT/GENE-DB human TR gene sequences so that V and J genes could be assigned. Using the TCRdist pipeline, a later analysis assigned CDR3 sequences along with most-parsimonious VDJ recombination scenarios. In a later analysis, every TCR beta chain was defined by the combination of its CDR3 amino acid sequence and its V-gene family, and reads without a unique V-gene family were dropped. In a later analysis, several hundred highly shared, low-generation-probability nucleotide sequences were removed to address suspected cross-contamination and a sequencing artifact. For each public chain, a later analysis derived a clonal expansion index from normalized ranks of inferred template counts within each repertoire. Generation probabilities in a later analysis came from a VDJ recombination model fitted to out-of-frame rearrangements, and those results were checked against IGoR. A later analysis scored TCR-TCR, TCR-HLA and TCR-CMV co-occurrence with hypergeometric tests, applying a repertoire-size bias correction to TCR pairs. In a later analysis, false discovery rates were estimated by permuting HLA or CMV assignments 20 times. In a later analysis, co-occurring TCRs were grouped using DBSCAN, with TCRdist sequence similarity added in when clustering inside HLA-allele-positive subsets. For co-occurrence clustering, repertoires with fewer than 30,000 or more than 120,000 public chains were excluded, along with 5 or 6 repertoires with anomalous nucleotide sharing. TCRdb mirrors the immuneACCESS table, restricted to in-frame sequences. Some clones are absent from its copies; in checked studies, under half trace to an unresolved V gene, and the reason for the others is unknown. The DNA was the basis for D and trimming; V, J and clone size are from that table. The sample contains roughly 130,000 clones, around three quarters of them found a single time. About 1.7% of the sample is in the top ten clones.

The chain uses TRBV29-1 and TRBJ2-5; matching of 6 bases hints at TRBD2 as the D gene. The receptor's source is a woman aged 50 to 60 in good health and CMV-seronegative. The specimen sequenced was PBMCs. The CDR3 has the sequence CSALAAQETQYF. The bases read TGCAGCGCTTTAGCGGCCCAAGAGACCCAGTACTTC.